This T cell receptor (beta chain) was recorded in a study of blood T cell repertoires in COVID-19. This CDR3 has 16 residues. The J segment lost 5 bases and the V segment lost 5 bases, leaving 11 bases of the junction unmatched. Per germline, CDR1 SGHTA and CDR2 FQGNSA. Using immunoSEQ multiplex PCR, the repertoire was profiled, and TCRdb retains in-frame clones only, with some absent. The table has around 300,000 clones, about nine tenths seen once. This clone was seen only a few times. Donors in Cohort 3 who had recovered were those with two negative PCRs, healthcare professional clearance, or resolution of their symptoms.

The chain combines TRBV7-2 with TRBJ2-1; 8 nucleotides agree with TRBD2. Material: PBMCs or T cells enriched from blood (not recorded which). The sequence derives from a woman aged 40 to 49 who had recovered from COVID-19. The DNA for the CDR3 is TGTGCCAGCAGCGACGCAGGGACTAGGGGCAACAATGAGCAGTTCTTC. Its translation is CASSDAGTRGNNEQFF.